The 28 T cell receptor beta chains presented below share a single source sample, sequenced in a study of Tregs in tolerant kidney transplant recipients. TCRdb's copy holds only in-frame clones and misses some; the assay was immunoSEQ multiplex PCR. This table lists more than 45,000 clones. Source: CD4+ T cells from blood, taken before the transplant. These TCRs come from a human donor who received a combined kidney and bone marrow transplant.

As for this clone: The read ends 3 residues before the CDR3 terminus; that terminus is restored from the germline J gene. This chain connects TRBV12-5 to TRBJ2-1; D may be TRBD2 (6 bases). The length of the CDR3 is 15 residues. V was shortened by 2 bases and J by 5 bases, with 13 bases between the two germline ends. Germline V gene lookup returns CDR1 LGHNT and CDR2 FRNRAP. CDR3 loop: CASGLLLAGNNEQFF. Partial CDR3 DNA: TGTGCTAGTGGTTTGTTACTAGCAGGAAACAATGAG. The whole variable domain, filled in from reference TRBV12-5 and TRBJ2-1, reads DARVTQTPRHKVTEMGQEVTMRCQPILGHNTVFWYRQTMMQGLELLAYFRNRAPLDDSGMPKDRFSAEMPDATLATLKIQPSEPRDSAVYFCASGLLLAGNNEQFFGPGTRLTVL.

Comment on this clone: Coverage ceases 3 residues before the CDR3 finishes, and the germline J gene fills in the end. The chain is built from TRBV12-3 or TRBV12-4 and TRBJ2-1; 10 nucleotides align to TRBD2. The CDR3 runs 15 residues. V shed 7 bases, J shed 3 bases, and the junction held 6 bases outside the gene matches. Partial CDR3 DNA: TGTGCCAGCAAAGCCTCTAGCGGGAGCTACAATGAG. Translated, it gives CASKASSGSYNE. The complete CDR3 protein is CASKASSGSYNEQFF.

Concerning this clone: The read terminates 3 residues before the CDR3 end, so the remaining end is supplied by the germline J gene. The J gene is TRBJ2-5, the V gene TRBV19; maybe TRBD1 (5 bases). This CDR3 is 13 amino acids long. The germline V and J ends were trimmed by 10 bases and 5 bases, with 17 bases remaining between them. The germline gives CDR1 LNHDA, CDR2 SQIVND (reference sequence). The covered CDR3 bases are TGTGCCACCAGGGTCCCCCCCGGGGAGACC. Translating gives CATRVPPGET. The entire CDR3 sequence reads CATRVPPGETQYF.

Worth noting for this clone: Read sequence stops 3 residues before the CDR3 end, and the germline J gene provides the missing end. The chain links TRBV5-1 to TRBJ2-7; the D gene is possibly TRBD2 (5 bases). The germline V gene encodes CDR1 SGHRS and CDR2 YFSETQ. The V and J ends lost 2 bases and 5 bases respectively, with 11 bases between them. The CDR3 covers 13 residues. The CDR3 sequence is CASSFGVTDEQYF. Incomplete CDR3 DNA: TGCGCCAGCAGCTTCGGGGTTACGGACGAG.

Details on this clone: The read comes to an end 3 residues before the CDR3 does, leaving the germline J gene to fill in the end. This chain joins TRBV7-2 and TRBJ1-4; D is perhaps TRBD1 (5 bases). The germline V gene encodes CDR1 SGHTA and CDR2 FQGNSA. There are 14 residues in the CDR3. Between the trimmed V and J ends, which lost 1 base and 5 bases, there was a span of 8 bases. CDR3 sequence: CASSLDQGNEKLFF. CDR3 DNA, as far as it was read: TGTGCCAGCAGCTTAGATCAGGGAAATGAAAAA. Full variable domain (rest looked up from reference TRBV7-2 and TRBJ1-4): GAGVSQSPSNKVTEKGKDVELRCDPISGHTALYWYRQSLGQGLEFLIYFQGNSAPDKSGLPSDRFSAERTGGSVSTLTIQRTQQEDSAVYLCASSLDQGNEKLFFGSGTQLSVL.

With regard to this clone: From the germline J gene comes the end of the CDR3, since the read stops 3 residues before it. This chain uses TRBV5-4 with TRBJ1-1, with 7 bases fitting TRBD1. The ends lost 4 bases at V and 1 base at J; junction bases unmatched: 10. Per the germline V gene, CDR1 is SGHNT and CDR2 is YYREEE (reference sequence). This CDR3 is 16 amino acids long. The CDR3 reads CASSMGPGQSNTEAFF. The sequenced CDR3 bases are TGTGCCAGCAGCATGGGACCGGGACAGTCGAACACTGAA.

Of note for this clone: Sequencing ends 3 residues short of the CDR3 end; the germline J gene provides the rest. The chain employs TRBV2 and TRBJ2-5, with TRBD2 identical over 10 bases. This CDR3 region has 13 residues. Looked up from germline, CDR1 is SNHLY and CDR2 is FYNNEI. The V and J ends lost 8 bases and 5 bases, in that order; junction bases with no gene match: 5. Here the CDR3 reads CASHQGLAETQYF. CDR3 DNA, as far as it was read: TGTGCCAGCCACCAGGGACTAGCGGAGACC.

Turning to this clone: The CDR3 extends 3 residues past the end of the read, so its final part is completed from the germline J gene. The V gene is TRBV29-1, the J gene TRBJ2-3, with TRBD2 matching 14 bases. The CDR3 length is 16 residues. From germline, CDR1 is SQVTM and CDR2 ANQGSEA. With V trimmed by 6 bases and J by 0 bases, 5 bases remained unmatched. The CDR3 reads CSVSGLAGDSTDTQYF. CDR3 bases read: TGCAGCGTCTCGGGACTAGCGGGGGATAGCACAGATACG.

About this clone: From the germline J gene comes the end of the CDR3, since the read stops 3 residues before it. The chain combines TRBV7-6 with TRBJ2-3; D unresolved. V shed 1 base and J shed 6 bases, with 14 bases lying between them. Germline V lookup: CDR1 SGHVS, CDR2 FNYEAQ. This CDR3 region has 15 residues. CDR3 region: CASSLGSNPTDTQYF. The sequenced CDR3 bases are TGTGCCAGCAGCTTAGGGTCCAATCCGACTGATACG.

In regard to this clone: The CDR3 is cut off 3 residues early in the read; its end comes from the germline J gene. The chain employs TRBV5-1 and TRBJ1-2; D ambiguous. CDR1 and CDR2 (germline): SGHRS, YFSETQ. The CDR3 is made up of 13 amino acids. V was pared by 0 bases and J by 6 bases, with 9 bases between. CDR3 region: CASSLGGEDGYTF. The CDR3 DNA, read in part, is TGCGCCAGCAGCTTGGGCGGGGAAGATGGC.

Points on this clone: The read finishes 3 residues shy of the CDR3 end, and the germline J gene is used to complete it. The chain recombines TRBV7-2 with TRBJ2-7; D perhaps matches TRBD1 (6 bases). The V and J ends lost 3 bases and 2 bases respectively, with 14 bases between them. Looked up from germline, CDR1 is SGHTA and CDR2 is FQGNSA. This CDR3 has 15 amino acids. CDR3 bases read: TGTGCCAGCAGCTTCCCAGGGGTTGGAACCTACGAG. It specifies CASSFPGVGTYE. The entire CDR3 is CASSFPGVGTYEQYF. The whole variable domain, remainder taken from reference TRBV7-2 and TRBJ2-7, is GAGVSQSPSNKVTEKGKDVELRCDPISGHTALYWYRQSLGQGLEFLIYFQGNSAPDKSGLPSDRFSAERTGGSVSTLTIQRTQQEDSAVYLCASSFPGVGTYEQYFGPGTRLTVT.

Turning to this clone: Coverage ceases 3 residues before the CDR3 finishes, and the germline J gene fills in the end. The V gene is TRBV7-2, the J gene TRBJ1-2; 8 bases fit TRBD1. Germline loops: CDR1 SGHTA, CDR2 FQGNSA. V trimming: 0 bases; J trimming: 1 base; junction bases outside the gene matches: 4. The CDR3 has 16 residues. The CDR3 region is CASSLAGTGFNYGYTF. The CDR3 bases that were read are TGTGCCAGCAGCTTAGCGGGGACAGGATTTAACTATGGC.

Remarks on this clone: The read ends 3 residues shy of where the CDR3 ends; the end is completed using the germline J gene. The chain couples TRBV20-1 to TRBJ1-1, with 7 bases fitting TRBD1. The CDR3 is 13 residues long. Germline values: CDR1 DFQATT, CDR2 SNEGSKA (reference sequence). J was trimmed by 1 base and V by 6 bases; bases with no gene match: 5. CDR3 protein: CSAGGSRNTEAFF. The sequenced part of the CDR3 DNA is TGCAGTGCAGGGGGCAGTAGGAACACTGAA.

Of note for this clone: From the germline J gene comes the end of the CDR3, since the read stops 3 residues before it. This chain connects TRBV7-6 to TRBJ2-1, with 7 nucleotides matching TRBD2. J lost 9 bases, V lost 2 bases, and 16 bases had no gene match. The CDR3 has 17 amino acids. Germline loops: CDR1 SGHVS, CDR2 FNYEAQ. CDR3 amino acids: CASSLWDGGGVRREQFF. The CDR3 bases that were read are TGTGCCAGCAGCTTATGGGATGGTGGGGGGGTGAGGCGTGAG.

To note about this clone: The missing CDR3 end, 3 residues past where the read stops, is filled in from the germline J gene. The J gene is TRBJ1-4, the V gene TRBV6-1; 9 nucleotides match TRBD1. J gave up 8 bases and V 3 bases, and 7 bases lay outside the gene matches. This CDR3 contains 15 residues. The germline V gene encodes CDR1 MNHNS and CDR2 SASEGT. The DNA read from the CDR3 is TGTGCCAGCAGTGACGTACGGACAGGGGACGAAAAA. This gives the protein CASSDVRTGDEK. The entire CDR3 protein reads CASSDVRTGDEKLFF.

Comment on this clone: The DNA ends 3 residues before the CDR3 does, and the rest of the CDR3 is filled in from the germline J gene. The chain couples TRBV5-1 to TRBJ2-3, with D possibly being TRBD2 (7 bases). The V gene's germline CDR1 is SGHRS and CDR2 YFSETQ. Trimming shortened V by 0 bases and J by 6 bases, and 11 bases separated the two germline ends. This CDR3 has 14 residues. CDR3 loop: CASSLGGGGDTQYF. CDR3 DNA (partial): TGCGCCAGCAGCTTGGGCGGGGGCGGTGATACG.

As regards this clone: The read comes to an end 3 residues before the CDR3 does, leaving the germline J gene to fill in the end. The V gene is TRBV30, the J gene TRBJ1-2; 10 nucleotides line up with TRBD1. The CDR3 has 11 residues. Germline V gene lookup returns CDR1 GTSNPN and CDR2 SVGIG (reference sequence). After removal of 7 bases from V and 6 bases from J, the junction contained 2 bases not matched to a gene. The covered CDR3 bases are TGTGCCTCTGGACAGGGGGATGGC. This sequence encodes CASGQGDG. The whole CDR3 protein is CASGQGDGYTF.

Comment on this clone: The CDR3 end is not reached by the read, which stops 3 residues before it; the germline J gene fills it in. The chain recombines TRBV18 with TRBJ2-1, with 10 bases fitting TRBD1. Unmatched junction bases numbered 7, after V lost 1 base and J lost 1 base. The germline CDR1 and CDR2 sequences are KGHSH and LQKENI. The CDR3 is 18 residues long. CDR3 sequence reads: CASSPRDRGPRSYNEQFF. The sequenced CDR3 bases are TGTGCCAGCTCACCACGGGACAGGGGACCGAGGTCCTACAATGAG.

The covered CDR3 bases are TGTGCCAGCAGTTACCCCTGGACAACTTATAGCAATCAGCCC. Translating it yields CASSYPWTTYSNQP. The whole CDR3 protein is CASSYPWTTYSNQPQHF. The chain combines TRBV6-2 or TRBV6-3 with TRBJ1-5; D possibly corresponds to TRBD1 (5 bases). From the germline J gene comes the end of the CDR3, since the read stops 3 residues before it. The germline V gene encodes CDR1 MNHEY and CDR2 SVGEGT. CDR3 length equals 17 residues. The V and J ends lost 2 bases and 0 bases respectively, with 14 bases between them.

As to this clone: The read falls 3 residues short of the CDR3 end, and the missing part is taken from the germline J gene. This chain joins TRBV30 and TRBJ2-3; maybe TRBD2 (5 bases). The CDR3 extends over 14 amino acids. The V end was cut by 2 bases, the J end by 3 bases, with 12 bases between. The germline V gene encodes CDR1 GTSNPN and CDR2 SVGIG (reference sequence). The CDR3 loop reads CAWSKSGETDTQYF. Incomplete CDR3 DNA: TGTGCCTGGAGTAAAAGCGGAGAAACAGATACG.

A word on this clone: The sequence runs out 3 residues before the end of the CDR3; the remainder is reconstructed from the germline J gene. The gene calls are TRBV5-1 and TRBJ1-1; a possible D gene is TRBD1 (5 bases). This CDR3 is 13 amino acids long. The germline gives CDR1 SGHRS, CDR2 YFSETQ. V lost 7 bases and J lost 1, with 11 bases in between. CDR3 DNA, as far as it was read: TGCGCCAGCGCTCAGGACACGAACACTGAA. Translation gives CASAQDTNTE. The entire CDR3 reads CASAQDTNTEAFF.

Worth noting for this clone: The missing CDR3 end, 3 residues past where the read stops, is filled in from the germline J gene. The rearrangement links TRBV18 to TRBJ1-1, with 8 bases fitting TRBD1. Germline loops: CDR1 KGHSH, CDR2 LQKENI. The ends lost 2 bases at V and 3 bases at J; junction bases unmatched: 5. The CDR3 covers 15 residues. CDR3 sequence: CASSPWTGMDTEAFF. Partial CDR3 DNA: TGTGCCAGCTCACCATGGACAGGGATGGACACTGAA.

Notes on this clone: The read finishes 3 residues shy of the CDR3 end, and the germline J gene is used to complete it. This chain joins TRBV30 and TRBJ2-4; 7 positions match TRBD2. In germline, CDR1 is GTSNPN, CDR2 SVGIG (reference sequence). The CDR3 extends over 17 amino acids. Unmatched junction bases numbered 12, after V lost 0 bases and J lost 4 bases. The CDR3 bases that were read are TGTGCCTGGAGTGTAGGGAGGCCAGGGAGGGAGAAAAACATT. This encodes CAWSVGRPGREKNI. The CDR3, in full, reads CAWSVGRPGREKNIQYF.

Regarding this clone: The DNA ends 3 residues before the CDR3 does, and the rest of the CDR3 is filled in from the germline J gene. This rearrangement joins TRBV20-1 to TRBJ1-2, with TRBD1 identical over 11 bases. Trimming at V came to 0 bases and at J to 7 bases, leaving 7 bases not matched to a gene. The length of the CDR3 is 15 residues. From germline, CDR1 is DFQATT and CDR2 SNEGSKA (reference sequence). The sequenced CDR3 bases are TGCAGTGCTAGAGATTATCGGACAGGGGGCTTTGGC. It codes for CSARDYRTGGFG. The entire CDR3 protein reads CSARDYRTGGFGYTF.

As to this clone: Sequencing ends 3 residues short of the CDR3 end; the germline J gene provides the rest. V usage is TRBV20-1 and J usage is TRBJ2-7; 12 nucleotides line up with TRBD2. The trim removed 5 bases at V and 3 bases at J, leaving 5 bases unmatched. The CDR3 extends over 14 amino acids. CDR1 is DFQATT, CDR2 SNEGSKA, per germline (reference sequence). The CDR3 is CSAAGTSGFYEQYF. Partial CDR3 DNA: TGCAGTGCTGCGGGGACTAGCGGGTTCTACGAG.

Comment on this clone: Read sequence stops 3 residues before the CDR3 end, and the germline J gene provides the missing end. The chain uses TRBV11-2 and TRBJ1-1; tentative D call: TRBD1 (5 bases). Germline CDR1 is SGHAT and CDR2 is FQNNGV. CDR3 length equals 11 residues. CDR3 region: CASSQGKFAFF. The part of the CDR3 DNA that was read is TGTGCCAGCAGCCAGGGAAAGTTT.

On this clone: The read is 3 residues too short to cover the CDR3 end, so that end is filled in from the germline J gene. This sequence joins TRBV10-3 and TRBJ2-7; TRBD1 agrees at 7 bases. Trimming cost V 4 bases and J 3 bases; bases outside gene matches: 0. Germline V gene data show CDR1 as ENHRY and CDR2 as SYGVKD. CDR3 length: 12 residues. The CDR3 loop is CAISGTGYEQYF. The CDR3 bases that were read are TGTGCCATCAGTGGGACAGGCTACGAG.

A note on this clone: The CDR3 end falls 3 residues outside the read, so it is completed with the germline J gene. The chain has TRBV29-1 and TRBJ2-5, with D possibly being TRBD1 (5 bases). The germline gives CDR1 SQVTM, CDR2 ANQGSEA. CDR3 length: 12 amino acids. The germline V and J ends were trimmed by 7 bases and 5 bases, with 14 bases remaining between them. CDR3 DNA (partial): TGCAGCGCCCTGACAGAGGAGGAGACC. Its protein is CSALTEEET. The full CDR3 sequence reads CSALTEEETQYF.